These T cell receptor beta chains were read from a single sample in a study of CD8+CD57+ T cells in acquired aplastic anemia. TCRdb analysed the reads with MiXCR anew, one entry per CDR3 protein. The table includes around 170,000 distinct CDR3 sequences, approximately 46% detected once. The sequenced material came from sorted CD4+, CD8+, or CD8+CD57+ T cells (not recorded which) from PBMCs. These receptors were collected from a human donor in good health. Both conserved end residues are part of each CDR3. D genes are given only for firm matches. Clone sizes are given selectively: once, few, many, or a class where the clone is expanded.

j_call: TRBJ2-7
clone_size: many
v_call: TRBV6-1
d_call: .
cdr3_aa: CASSRPDGSYEQYF
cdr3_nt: TGTGCCAGCAGCCGCCCGGACGGGAGCTACGAGCAGTACTTC

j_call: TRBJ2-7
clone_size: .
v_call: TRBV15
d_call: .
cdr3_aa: CATSSLLQASYEQYF
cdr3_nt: TGTGCCACCAGCAGTCTACTTCAGGCTTCCTACGAGCAGTACTTC

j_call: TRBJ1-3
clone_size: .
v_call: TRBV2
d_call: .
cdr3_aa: CASMEGSRNTIYF
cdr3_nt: TGTGCCAGCATGGAGGGCAGTAGAAACACCATATATTTT

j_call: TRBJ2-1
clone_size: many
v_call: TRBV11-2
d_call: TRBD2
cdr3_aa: CASSPTSGANEQFF
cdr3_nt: TGTGCCAGCAGCCCGACTAGCGGGGCCAATGAGCAGTTCTTC

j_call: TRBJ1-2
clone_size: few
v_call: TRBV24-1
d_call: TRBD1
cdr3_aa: CATSDSDRGHGYTF
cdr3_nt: TGTGCCACCAGTGATTCGGACAGGGGGCATGGCTACACCTTC

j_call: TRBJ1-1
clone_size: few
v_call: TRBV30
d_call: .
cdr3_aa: CAWSLGRPEAFF
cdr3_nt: TGTGCCTGGAGCTTAGGGAGGCCTGAAGCTTTCTTT

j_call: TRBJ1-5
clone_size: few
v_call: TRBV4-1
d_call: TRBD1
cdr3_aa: CASSQGLQGALGQPQHF
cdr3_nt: TGCGCCAGCAGCCAAGGATTACAGGGGGCGCTCGGTCAGCCCCAGCATTTT

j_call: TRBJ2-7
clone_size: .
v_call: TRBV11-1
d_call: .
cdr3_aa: CASSTPRQPFSYEQYF
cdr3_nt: TGTGCCAGCAGCACACCCCGACAGCCATTTTCCTACGAGCAGTACTTC

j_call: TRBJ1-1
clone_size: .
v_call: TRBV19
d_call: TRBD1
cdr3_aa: CASSVGTGGFTEAFF
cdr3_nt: TGTGCCAGTAGCGTAGGGACAGGGGGCTTCACTGAAGCTTTCTTT

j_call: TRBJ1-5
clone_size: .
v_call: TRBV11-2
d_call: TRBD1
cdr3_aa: CATRQGRAPQHF
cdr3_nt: TGTGCCACCCGACAGGGAAGGGCGCCCCAGCATTTT

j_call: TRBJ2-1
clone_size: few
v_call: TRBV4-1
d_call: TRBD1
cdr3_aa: CASSRPGTAKNNEQFF
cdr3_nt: TGCGCCAGCAGCCGACCTGGGACAGCGAAAAACAATGAGCAGTTCTTC

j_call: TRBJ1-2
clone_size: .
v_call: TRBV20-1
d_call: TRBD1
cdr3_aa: CSAPGQVDYTF
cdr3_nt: TGCAGTGCCCCGGGACAGGTGGACTACACCTTC

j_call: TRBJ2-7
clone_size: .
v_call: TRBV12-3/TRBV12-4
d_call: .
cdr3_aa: CASSLGQSSHEQYF
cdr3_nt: TGTGCCAGCAGTTTAGGACAGTCCTCCCACGAGCAGTACTTC

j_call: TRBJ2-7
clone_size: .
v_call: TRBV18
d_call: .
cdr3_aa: CASSPNAVGSYGQYF
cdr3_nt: TGTGCCAGCTCACCAAACGCGGTCGGGTCCTACGGGCAGTACTTC

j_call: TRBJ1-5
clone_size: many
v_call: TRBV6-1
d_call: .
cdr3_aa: CASSGTTGNQPQHF
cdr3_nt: TGTGCCAGCAGTGGAACAACAGGCAATCAGCCCCAGCATTTT

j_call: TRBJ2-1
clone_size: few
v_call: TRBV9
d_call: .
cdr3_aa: CASNGRDRVDEQFF
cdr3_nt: TGTGCCAGCAACGGGAGAGACAGGGTCGATGAGCAGTTCTTC

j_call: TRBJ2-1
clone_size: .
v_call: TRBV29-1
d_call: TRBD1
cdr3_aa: CSVVKQGYTGEQFF
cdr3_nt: TGCAGCGTCGTAAAACAGGGGTACACCGGGGAGCAGTTCTTC

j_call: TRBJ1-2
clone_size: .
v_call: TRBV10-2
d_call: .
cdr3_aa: CASSHRDGNYGYTF
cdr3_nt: TGTGCCAGCAGCCACCGGGACGGTAACTATGGCTACACCTTC

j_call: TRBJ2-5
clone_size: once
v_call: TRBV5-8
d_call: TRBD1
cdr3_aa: CASINPTTGVSGETQYF
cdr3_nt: TGTGCCAGCATCAACCCCACTACAGGGGTCAGTGGCGAGACCCAGTACTTC

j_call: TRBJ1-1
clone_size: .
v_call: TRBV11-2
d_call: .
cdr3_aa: CASSFYPAGTSTNTEAFF
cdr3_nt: TGTGCCAGCAGCTTTTACCCTGCGGGAACCTCCACGAACACTGAAGCTTTCTTT

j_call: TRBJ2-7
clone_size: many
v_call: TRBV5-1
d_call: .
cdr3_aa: CASSLDDGEQYF
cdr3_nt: TGCGCCAGCAGCTTGGACGACGGCGAGCAGTACTTC

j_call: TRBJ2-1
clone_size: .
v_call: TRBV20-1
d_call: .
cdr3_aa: CSARAGHEQFF
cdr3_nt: TGCAGTGCTAGAGCAGGTCATGAGCAGTTCTTC

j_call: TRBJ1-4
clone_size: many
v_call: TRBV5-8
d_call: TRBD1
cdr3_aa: CASSLMGQANEKLFF
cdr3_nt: TGTGCCAGCAGCTTGATGGGACAGGCGAATGAAAAACTGTTTTTT

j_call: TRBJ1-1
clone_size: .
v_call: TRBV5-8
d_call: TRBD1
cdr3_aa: CASRKDRGLTEAFF
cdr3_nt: TGTGCCAGCAGGAAGGACAGGGGGCTGACTGAAGCTTTCTTT

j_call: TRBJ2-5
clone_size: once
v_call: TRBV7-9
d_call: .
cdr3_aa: CASSPGQDGSETQYF
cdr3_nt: TGTGCCAGCAGCCCCGGGCAGGACGGGTCGGAGACCCAGTACTTC

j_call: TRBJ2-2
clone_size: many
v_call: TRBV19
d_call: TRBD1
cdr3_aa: CASSTLGQGPGPGELFF
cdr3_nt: TGTGCCAGTAGTACCTTGGGACAGGGTCCAGGACCCGGGGAGCTGTTTTTT

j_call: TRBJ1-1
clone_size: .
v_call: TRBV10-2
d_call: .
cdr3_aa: CASAFGETNTEAFF
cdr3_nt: TGCGCCAGCGCCTTTGGGGAAACGAACACTGAAGCTTTCTTT

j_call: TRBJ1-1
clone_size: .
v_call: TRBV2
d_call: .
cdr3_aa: CASEPGVGGDEAFF
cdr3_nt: TGTGCCAGCGAACCGGGGGTCGGGGGTGATGAAGCTTTCTTT

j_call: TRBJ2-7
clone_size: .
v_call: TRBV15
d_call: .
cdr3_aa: CATSSATGGGYEQYF
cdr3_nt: TGTGCCACCAGCAGCGCGACAGGAGGGGGCTACGAGCAGTACTTC

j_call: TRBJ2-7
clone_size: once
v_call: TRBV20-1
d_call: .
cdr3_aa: CSAFQVVGYEQYF
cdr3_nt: TGCAGTGCTTTCCAGGTGGTGGGATACGAGCAGTACTTC

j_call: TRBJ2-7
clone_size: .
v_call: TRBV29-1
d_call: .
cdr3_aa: CSVEDQRQASYEQYF
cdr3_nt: TGCAGCGTTGAAGATCAGCGGCAGGCCTCCTACGAGCAGTACTTC

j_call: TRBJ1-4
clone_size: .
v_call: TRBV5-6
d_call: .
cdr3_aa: CASSLALGTGGEKLFF
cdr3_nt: TGTGCCAGCAGCTTGGCCCTCGGGACCGGAGGTGAAAAACTGTTTTTT

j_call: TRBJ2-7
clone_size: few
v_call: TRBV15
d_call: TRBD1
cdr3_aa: CATSGRDRDYEQYF
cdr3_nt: TGTGCCACCAGCGGCCGGGACAGGGACTACGAGCAGTACTTC

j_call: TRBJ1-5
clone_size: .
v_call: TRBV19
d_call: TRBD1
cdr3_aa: CASRGQGTGQPQHF
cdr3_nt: TGTGCCAGCCGGGGACAGGGGACGGGTCAGCCCCAGCATTTT

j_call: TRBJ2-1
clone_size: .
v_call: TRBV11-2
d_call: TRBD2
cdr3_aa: CASSLRFGLAGVNEQFF
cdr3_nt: TGTGCCAGCAGCTTACGTTTTGGACTAGCGGGGGTCAATGAGCAGTTCTTC

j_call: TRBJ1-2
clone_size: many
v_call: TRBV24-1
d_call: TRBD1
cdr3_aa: CATSDSRGTESRGYTF
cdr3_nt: TGTGCCACCAGTGATTCCAGGGGGACGGAATCTCGTGGCTACACCTTC

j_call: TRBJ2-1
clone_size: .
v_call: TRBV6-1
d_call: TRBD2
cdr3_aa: CASRYLAAPSDEQFF
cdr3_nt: TGTGCCAGCAGGTATCTAGCGGCCCCCAGCGATGAGCAGTTCTTC

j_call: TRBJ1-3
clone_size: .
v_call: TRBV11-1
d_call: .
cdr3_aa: CASSSLSRFSGNTIYF
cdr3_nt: TGTGCCAGCAGCTCCCTTTCCCGGTTCTCTGGAAACACCATATATTTT

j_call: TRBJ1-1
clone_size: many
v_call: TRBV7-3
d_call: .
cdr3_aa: CASSLMGRNTEAFF
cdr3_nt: TGTGCCAGCAGCTTAATGGGCAGGAACACTGAAGCTTTCTTT

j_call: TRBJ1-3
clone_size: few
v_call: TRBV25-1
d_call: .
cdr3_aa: CASSADLPSGNTIYF
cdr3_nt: TGTGCCAGCAGTGCGGACCTTCCCTCTGGAAACACCATATATTTT

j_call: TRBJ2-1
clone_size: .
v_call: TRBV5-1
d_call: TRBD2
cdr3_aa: CASRIGLAGSNEQFF
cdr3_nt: TGCGCCAGCAGGATAGGACTAGCGGGAAGCAATGAGCAGTTCTTC